The clone carrying this T cell receptor beta chain was observed many times. Its antigen is unknown. This entry is derived from a study of blood T cells in healthy people across ages. Study-wide results and caveats: TCR beta diversity tracked closely with naive T cell percentage.

A second PCR, run for about 7 to 11 cycles, used a sample-barcoded 5' primer plus a J-beta primer mix. In TCRdb, the 5' RACE reads were re-called with MiXCR into one record per CDR3 protein. The sample lists 1.5 million to 2 million distinct CDR3 sequences, 28% occurring once. Germline V gene data show CDR1 as SGHRS and CDR2 as YFSETQ. V was pared by 0 bases and J by 6 bases, with 10 bases between. The CDR3 loop spans 13 amino acids. This clonotype originated in a woman aged 25 to 39 in good health. The source material was blood. V is TRBV5-1 and J is TRBJ2-7; no clear D. CDR3 sequence: CASSLGYRGEQYF. The CDR3 nucleotides read TGCGCCAGCAGCTTGGGGTACAGAGGCGAGCAGTACTTC. Drawing the rest from reference TRBV5-1 and TRBJ2-7, the complete variable domain is KAGVTQTPRYLIKTRGQQVTLSCSPISGHRSVSWYQQTPGQGLQFLFEYFSETQRNKGNFPGRFSGRQFSNSRSEMNVSTLELGDSALYLCASSLGYRGEQYFGPGTRLTVT.